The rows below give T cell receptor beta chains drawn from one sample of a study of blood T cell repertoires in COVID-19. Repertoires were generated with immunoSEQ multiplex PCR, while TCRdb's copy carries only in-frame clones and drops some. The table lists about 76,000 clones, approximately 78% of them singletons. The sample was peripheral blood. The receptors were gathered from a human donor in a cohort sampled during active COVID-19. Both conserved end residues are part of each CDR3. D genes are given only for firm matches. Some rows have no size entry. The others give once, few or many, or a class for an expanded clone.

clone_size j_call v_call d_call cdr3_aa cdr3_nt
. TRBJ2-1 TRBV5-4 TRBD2 CASSLRTSGVDNEQFF TGTGCCAGCAGCTTGCGGACTAGCGGGGTGGACAATGAGCAGTTCTTC
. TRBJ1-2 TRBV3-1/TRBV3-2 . CASSSSGVSYGYTF TGTGCCAGCAGCTCTTCCGGGGTGAGCTATGGCTACACCTTC
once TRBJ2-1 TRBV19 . CASSIGDNYNEQFF TGTGCCAGTAGTATTGGGGACAACTACAATGAGCAGTTCTTC
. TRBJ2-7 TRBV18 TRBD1 CASSPRQGDEQYF TGTGCCAGCTCACCGAGACAGGGGGACGAGCAGTACTTC
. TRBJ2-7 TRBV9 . CASSVGPRKEQYF TGTGCCAGCAGCGTAGGCCCCAGAAAGGAGCAGTACTTC
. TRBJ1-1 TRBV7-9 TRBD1 CASSLTTGGNTEAFF TGTGCCAGCAGCTTAACCACAGGGGGGAACACTGAAGCTTTCTTT
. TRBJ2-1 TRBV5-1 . CASSSAGPSYNEQFF TGCGCCAGCAGCTCGGCGGGGCCTTCCTACAATGAGCAGTTCTTC
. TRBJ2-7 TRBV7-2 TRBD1 CASSLLATGVGYEQYF TGTGCCAGCAGCTTACTCGCGACAGGGGTAGGCTACGAGCAGTACTTC
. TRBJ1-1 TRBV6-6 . CASSYSINTEAFF TGTGCCAGCAGTTACTCCATCAACACTGAAGCTTTCTTT
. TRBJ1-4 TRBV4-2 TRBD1 CASSQELGQGAIPTNEKLFF TGTGCCAGCAGCCAAGAACTTGGGCAGGGGGCGATTCCAACTAATGAAAAACTGTTTTTT
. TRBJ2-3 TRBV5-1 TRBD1 CASSLTGGPDTQYF TGCGCCAGCAGCTTGACAGGGGGCCCAGATACGCAGTATTTT
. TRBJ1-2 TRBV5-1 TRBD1 CASRRTGGPSYGYTF TGCGCCAGCAGGCGGACAGGAGGGCCTAGCTATGGCTACACCTTC
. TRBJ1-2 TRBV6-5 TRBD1 CASRGGTGSNYGYTF TGTGCCAGCAGAGGGGGGACAGGGTCTAACTATGGCTACACCTTC
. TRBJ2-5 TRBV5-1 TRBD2 CASSLLAGAQQETQYF TGCGCCAGCAGCTTACTAGCGGGGGCGCAACAAGAGACCCAGTACTTC
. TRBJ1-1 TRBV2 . CASTENTEAFF TGTGCCAGCACAGAGAACACTGAAGCTTTCTTT
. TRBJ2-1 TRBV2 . CASSATINPYNEQFF TGTGCCAGCAGTGCTACCATAAACCCTTACAATGAGCAGTTCTTC
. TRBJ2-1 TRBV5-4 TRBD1 CASSLIPTGGNEQFF TGTGCCAGCAGCTTAATCCCTACAGGGGGCAATGAGCAGTTCTTC
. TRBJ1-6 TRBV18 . CASSPTQGSYNSPLHF TGTGCCAGCTCACCAACCCAGGGCTCCTATAATTCACCCCTCCACTTT
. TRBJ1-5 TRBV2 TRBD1 CASSVQGGNQPQHF TGTGCCAGCAGTGTCCAGGGGGGCAATCAGCCCCAGCATTTT
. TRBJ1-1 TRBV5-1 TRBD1 CASSFTGGENTEAFF TGCGCCAGCAGCTTTACAGGGGGCGAGAACACTGAAGCTTTCTTT
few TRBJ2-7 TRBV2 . CASSVGRTWLGKQF TGTGCCAGCAGTGTTGGCAGGACTTGGCTGGGGAAACAGTTC
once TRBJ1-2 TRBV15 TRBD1 CATSRGRQGTYGYTF TGTGCCACCAGCAGAGGGAGACAGGGGACCTATGGCTACACCTTC
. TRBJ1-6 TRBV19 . CASKGTHNSPLHF TGTGCCAGTAAAGGGACACATAATTCACCCCTCCACTTT
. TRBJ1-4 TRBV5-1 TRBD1 CASSLGQGANEKLFF TGCGCCAGCAGCTTGGGACAGGGGGCTAATGAAAAACTGTTTTTT
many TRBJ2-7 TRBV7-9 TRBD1 CASSSRDRGAVYEQYF TGTGCCAGCAGCTCAAGGGACAGGGGAGCCGTCTACGAGCAGTACTTC
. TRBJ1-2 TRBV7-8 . CASRDGGDYGYTF TGTGCCAGCAGGGATGGGGGGGACTATGGCTACACCTTC
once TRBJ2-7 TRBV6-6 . CASSFVQGPYEQYF TGTGCCAGCAGTTTTGTACAGGGTCCCTACGAGCAGTACTTC
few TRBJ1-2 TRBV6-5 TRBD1 CASSYRGQGNYGYTF TGTGCCAGCAGTTACAGGGGACAGGGGAACTATGGCTACACCTTC
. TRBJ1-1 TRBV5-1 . CASSLGVTTGEAFF TGCGCCAGCAGCTTGGGGGTCACAACAGGCGAAGCTTTCTTT
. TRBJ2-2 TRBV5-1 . CASSRGAGNTGELFF TGCGCCAGCAGCCGGGGGGCCGGGAACACCGGGGAGCTGTTTTTT
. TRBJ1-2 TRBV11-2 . CASSYSQGAGYTF TGTGCCAGCAGCTACAGTCAGGGCGCTGGCTACACCTTC
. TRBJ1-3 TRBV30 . CAWSATGTGNTIYF TGTGCCTGGAGTGCTACAGGGACCGGAAACACCATATATTTT
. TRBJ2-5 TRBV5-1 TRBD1 CASATGNRAETQYF TGCGCCAGCGCGACAGGGAACCGAGCGGAGACCCAGTACTTC
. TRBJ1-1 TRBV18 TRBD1 CASSADRDSQAFF TGTGCCAGCTCAGCAGACCGGGACAGCCAAGCTTTCTTT
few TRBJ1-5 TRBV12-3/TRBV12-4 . CASSLGRGPQHF TGTGCCAGCAGTCTCGGACGGGGGCCCCAGCATTTT
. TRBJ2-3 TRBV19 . CASKRQTTDTQYF TGTGCCAGTAAGCGCCAGACCACAGATACGCAGTATTTT
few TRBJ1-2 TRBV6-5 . CASTETNYGYTF TGTGCCAGCACGGAGACCAACTATGGCTACACCTTC
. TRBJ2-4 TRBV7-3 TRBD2 CASSLRAGSNIQYF TGTGCCAGCAGCTTACGAGCGGGGTCTAACATTCAGTACTTC
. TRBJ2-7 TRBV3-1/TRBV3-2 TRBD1 CASSQGGTGDYEQYF TGTGCCAGCAGCCAAGGTGGGACAGGGGATTACGAGCAGTACTTC
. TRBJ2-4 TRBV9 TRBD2 CASSGVAGDQGIQYF TGTGCCAGCAGCGGGGTTGCGGGGGATCAGGGCATTCAGTACTTC
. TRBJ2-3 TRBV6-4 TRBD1 CASSGSGTEKPRTDTQYF TGTGCCAGCAGCGGGTCCGGGACAGAGAAACCTCGCACAGATACGCAGTATTTT
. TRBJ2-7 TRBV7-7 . CASSLELWDEQYF TGTGCCAGCAGCTTGGAGCTGTGGGACGAGCAGTACTTC
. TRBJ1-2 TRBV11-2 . CASSSRPGAGVYGYTF TGTGCCAGCAGCAGCCGCCCGGGGGCGGGGGTCTATGGCTACACCTTC